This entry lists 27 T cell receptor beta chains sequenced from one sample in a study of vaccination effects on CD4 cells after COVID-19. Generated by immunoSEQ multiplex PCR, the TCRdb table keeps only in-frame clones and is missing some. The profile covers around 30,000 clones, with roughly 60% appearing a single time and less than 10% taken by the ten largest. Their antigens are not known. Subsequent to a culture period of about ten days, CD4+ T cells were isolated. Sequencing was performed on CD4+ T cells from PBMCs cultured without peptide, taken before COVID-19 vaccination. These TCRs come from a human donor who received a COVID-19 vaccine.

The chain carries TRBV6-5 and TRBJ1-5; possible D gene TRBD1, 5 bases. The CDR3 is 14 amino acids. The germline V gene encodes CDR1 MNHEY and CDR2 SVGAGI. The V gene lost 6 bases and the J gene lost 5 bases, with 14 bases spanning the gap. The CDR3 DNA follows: TGTGCCAGCAGATCAGGGCAGGATGATCAGCCCCAGCATTTT. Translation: CASRSGQDDQPQHF.

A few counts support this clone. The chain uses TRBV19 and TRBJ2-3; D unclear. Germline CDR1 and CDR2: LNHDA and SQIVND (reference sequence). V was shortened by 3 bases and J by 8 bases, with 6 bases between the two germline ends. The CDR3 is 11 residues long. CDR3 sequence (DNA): TGTGCCAGTAGTATCCGTTCTACGCAGTATTTT. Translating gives CASSIRSTQYF.

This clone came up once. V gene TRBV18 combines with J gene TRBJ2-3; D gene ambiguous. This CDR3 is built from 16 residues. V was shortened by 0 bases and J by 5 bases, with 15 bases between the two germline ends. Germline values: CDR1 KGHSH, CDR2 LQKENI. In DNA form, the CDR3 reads TGTGCCAGCTCACCACCTTCGACGGCTTCCCAAGATACGCAGTATTTT. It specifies CASSPPSTASQDTQYF.

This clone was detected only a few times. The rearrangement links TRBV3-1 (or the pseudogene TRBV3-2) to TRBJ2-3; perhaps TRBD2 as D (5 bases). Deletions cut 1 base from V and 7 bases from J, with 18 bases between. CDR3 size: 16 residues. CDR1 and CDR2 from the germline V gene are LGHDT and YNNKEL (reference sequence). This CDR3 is CASSQGGRMWENTQYF. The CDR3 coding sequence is TGTGCCAGCAGCCAAGGCGGAAGGATGTGGGAGAATACGCAGTATTTT.

This CDR3 reads CASSLVGGGENEKLFF. CDR3 coding DNA: TGTGCCAGCAGCTTAGTAGGGGGCGGAGAAAATGAAAAACTGTTTTTT. The genes are TRBV11-3 and TRBJ1-4; 7 nucleotides align to TRBD1. CDR3 size: 16 residues. Germline CDR1 is SGHNT and CDR2 is YENEEA. With V trimmed by 1 base and J by 5 bases, 7 bases remained unmatched. The whole variable domain, filled in from reference TRBV11-3 and TRBJ1-4, reads EAGVVQSPRYKIIEKKQPVAFWCNPISGHNTLYWYLQNLGQGPELLIRYENEEAVDDSQLPKDRFSAERLKGVDSTLKIQPAELGDSAVYLCASSLVGGGENEKLFFGSGTQLSVL.

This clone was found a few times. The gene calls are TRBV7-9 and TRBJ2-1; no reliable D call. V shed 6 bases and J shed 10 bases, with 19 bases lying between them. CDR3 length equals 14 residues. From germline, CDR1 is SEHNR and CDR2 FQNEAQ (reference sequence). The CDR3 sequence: CASSQVGSRAEQFF. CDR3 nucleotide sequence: TGTGCCAGCAGTCAGGTCGGGTCCCGAGCCGAGCAGTTCTTC.

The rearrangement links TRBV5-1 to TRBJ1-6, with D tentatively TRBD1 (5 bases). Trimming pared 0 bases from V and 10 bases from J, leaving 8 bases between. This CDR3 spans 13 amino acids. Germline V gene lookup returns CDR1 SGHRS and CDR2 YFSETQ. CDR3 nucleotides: TGCGCCAGCAGCTTGGGTCAGGGATCACCCCTCCACTTT. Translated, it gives CASSLGQGSPLHF.

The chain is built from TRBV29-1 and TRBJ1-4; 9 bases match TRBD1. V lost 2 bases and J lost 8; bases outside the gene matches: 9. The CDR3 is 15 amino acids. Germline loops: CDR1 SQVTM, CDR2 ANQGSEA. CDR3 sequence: CSVEYLGQGYEKLFF. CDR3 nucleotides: TGCAGCGTTGAATACTTGGGACAGGGTTACGAAAAACTGTTTTTT. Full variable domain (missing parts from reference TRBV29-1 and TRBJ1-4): SAVISQKPSRDICQRGTSLTIQCQVDSQVTMMFWYRQQPGQSLTLIATANQGSEATYESGFVIDKFPISRPNLTFSTLTVSNMSPEDSSIYLCSVEYLGQGYEKLFFGSGTQLSVL.

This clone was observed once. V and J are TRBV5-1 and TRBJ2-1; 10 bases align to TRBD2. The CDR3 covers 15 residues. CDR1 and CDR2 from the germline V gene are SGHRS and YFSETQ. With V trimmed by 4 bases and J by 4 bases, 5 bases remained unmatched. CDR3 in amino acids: CASSVTSGEYNEQFF. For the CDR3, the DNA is TGCGCCAGCAGCGTAACTAGCGGGGAGTACAATGAGCAGTTCTTC.

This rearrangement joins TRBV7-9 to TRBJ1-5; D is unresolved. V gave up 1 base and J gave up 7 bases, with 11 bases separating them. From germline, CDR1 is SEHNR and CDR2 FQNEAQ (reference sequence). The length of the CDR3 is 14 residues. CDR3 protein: CASSLDLGGQPQHF. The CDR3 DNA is TGTGCCAGCAGCTTAGATCTGGGAGGACAGCCCCAGCATTTT.

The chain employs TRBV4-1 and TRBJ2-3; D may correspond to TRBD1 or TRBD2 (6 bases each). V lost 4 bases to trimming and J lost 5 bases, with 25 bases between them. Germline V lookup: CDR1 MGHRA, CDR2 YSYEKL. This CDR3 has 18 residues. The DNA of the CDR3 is TGCGCCAGCAGCCGAACAGGAATATTGGGGGGCGGTCGAGATACGCAGTATTTT. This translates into CASSRTGILGGGRDTQYF.

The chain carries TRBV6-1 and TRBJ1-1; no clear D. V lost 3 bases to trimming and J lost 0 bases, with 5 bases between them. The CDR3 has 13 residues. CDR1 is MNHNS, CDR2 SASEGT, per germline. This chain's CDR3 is CASSDRMNTEAFF. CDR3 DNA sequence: TGTGCCAGCAGTGATCGGATGAACACTGAAGCTTTCTTT.

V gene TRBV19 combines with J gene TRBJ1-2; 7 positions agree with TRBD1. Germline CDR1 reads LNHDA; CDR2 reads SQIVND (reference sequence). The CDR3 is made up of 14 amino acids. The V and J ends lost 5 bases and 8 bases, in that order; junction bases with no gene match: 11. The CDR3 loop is CASSVTTGASGYTF. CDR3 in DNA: TGTGCCAGTAGTGTAACCACAGGGGCCAGCGGCTACACCTTC.

CDR3: CATRRDIEGYTEAFF. CDR3 sequence (DNA): TGTGCCACCCGGAGGGATATAGAGGGTTACACTGAAGCTTTCTTT. This chain links TRBV6-5 with TRBJ1-1, with D uncertain. The V end was cut by 10 bases, the J end by 3 bases, with 21 bases between. The CDR3 extends over 15 amino acids. Germline loops: CDR1 MNHEY, CDR2 SVGAGI.

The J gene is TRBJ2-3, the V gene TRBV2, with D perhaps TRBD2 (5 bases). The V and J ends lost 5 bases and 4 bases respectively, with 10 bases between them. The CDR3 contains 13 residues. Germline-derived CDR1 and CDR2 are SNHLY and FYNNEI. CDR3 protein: CASSKELADTQYF. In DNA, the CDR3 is TGTGCCAGCAGTAAAGAACTAGCAGATACGCAGTATTTT.

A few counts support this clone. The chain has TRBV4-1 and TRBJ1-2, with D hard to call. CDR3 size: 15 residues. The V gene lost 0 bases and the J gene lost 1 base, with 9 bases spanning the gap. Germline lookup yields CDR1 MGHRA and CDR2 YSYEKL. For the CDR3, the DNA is TGCGCCAGCAGCCAAGATGGAGGGCTTAACTATGGCTACACCTTC. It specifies CASSQDGGLNYGYTF.

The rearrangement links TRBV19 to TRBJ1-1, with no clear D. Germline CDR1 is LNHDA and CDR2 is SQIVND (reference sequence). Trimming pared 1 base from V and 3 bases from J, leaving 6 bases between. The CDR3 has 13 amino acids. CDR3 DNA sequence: TGTGCCAGTAGTATAGGGTGGGACACTGAAGCTTTCTTT. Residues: CASSIGWDTEAFF.

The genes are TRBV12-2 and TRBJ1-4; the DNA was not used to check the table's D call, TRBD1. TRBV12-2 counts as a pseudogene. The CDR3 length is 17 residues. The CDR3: CASRSRGQRPTNEKLFF. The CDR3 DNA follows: TGTGCAAGTCGCTCCCGTGGACAGCGGCCAACTAATGAAAAACTGTTTTTT.

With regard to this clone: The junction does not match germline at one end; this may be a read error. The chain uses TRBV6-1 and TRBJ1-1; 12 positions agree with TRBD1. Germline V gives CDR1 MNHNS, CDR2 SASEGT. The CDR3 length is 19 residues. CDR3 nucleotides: TGTGCCAGCAGTGTTCGCTTTCCCGGGACAGGGGGCTCGAACGCTGAAGCTTTCTTT. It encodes CASSVRFPGTGGSNAEAFF.

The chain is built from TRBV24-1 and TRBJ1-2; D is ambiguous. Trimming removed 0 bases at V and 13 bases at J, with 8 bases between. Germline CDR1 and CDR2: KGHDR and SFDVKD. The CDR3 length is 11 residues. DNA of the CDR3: TGTGCCACCAGTGATTTGAAGGGTTTCACCTTC. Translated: CATSDLKGFTF.

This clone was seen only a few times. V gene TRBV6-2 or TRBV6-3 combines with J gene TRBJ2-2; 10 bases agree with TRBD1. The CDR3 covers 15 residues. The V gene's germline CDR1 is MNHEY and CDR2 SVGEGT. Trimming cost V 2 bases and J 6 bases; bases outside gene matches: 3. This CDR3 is CASSYPGTGAGELFF. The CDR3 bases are TGTGCCAGCAGTTACCCCGGGACAGGGGCCGGGGAGCTGTTTTTT.

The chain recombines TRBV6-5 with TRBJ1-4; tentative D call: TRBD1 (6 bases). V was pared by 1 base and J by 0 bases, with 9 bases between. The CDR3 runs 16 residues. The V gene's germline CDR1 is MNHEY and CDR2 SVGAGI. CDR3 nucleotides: TGTGCCAGCAGTTACTACAGGGCCTCAACTAATGAAAAACTGTTTTTT. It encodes CASSYYRASTNEKLFF.

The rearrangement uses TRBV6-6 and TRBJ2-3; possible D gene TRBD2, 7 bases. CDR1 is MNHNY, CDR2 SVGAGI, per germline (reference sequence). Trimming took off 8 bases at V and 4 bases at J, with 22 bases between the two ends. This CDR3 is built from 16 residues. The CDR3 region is CASRTVGGGRSDTQYF. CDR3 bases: TGTGCCAGCCGAACGGTAGGGGGGGGCCGTTCAGATACGCAGTATTTT.

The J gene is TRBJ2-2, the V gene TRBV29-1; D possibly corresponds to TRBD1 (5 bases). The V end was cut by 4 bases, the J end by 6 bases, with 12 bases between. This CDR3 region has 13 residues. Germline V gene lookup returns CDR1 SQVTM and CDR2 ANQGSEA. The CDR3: CSVAPTVAGELFF. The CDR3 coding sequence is TGCAGCGTTGCACCGACAGTGGCCGGGGAGCTGTTTTTT.

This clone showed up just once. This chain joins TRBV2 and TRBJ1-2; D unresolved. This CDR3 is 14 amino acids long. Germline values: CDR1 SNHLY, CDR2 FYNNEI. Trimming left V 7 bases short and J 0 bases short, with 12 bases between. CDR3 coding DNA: TGTGCCAGCAATTGGGCCGGCGCTAACTATGGCTACACCTTC. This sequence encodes CASNWAGANYGYTF. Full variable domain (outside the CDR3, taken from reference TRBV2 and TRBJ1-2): EPEVTQTPSHQVTQMGQEVILRCVPISNHLYFYWYRQILGQKVEFLVSFYNNEISEKSEIFDDQFSVERPDGSNFTLKIRSTKLEDSAMYFCASNWAGANYGYTFGSGTRLTVV.

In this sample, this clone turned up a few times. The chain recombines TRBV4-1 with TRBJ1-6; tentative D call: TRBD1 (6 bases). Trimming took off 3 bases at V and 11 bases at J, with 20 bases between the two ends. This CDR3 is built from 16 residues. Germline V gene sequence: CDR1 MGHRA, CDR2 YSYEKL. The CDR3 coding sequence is TGCGCCAGCAGCCACCCCATGGGGGCAGGGCTGCCACCCCTCCACTTT. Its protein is CASSHPMGAGLPPLHF.

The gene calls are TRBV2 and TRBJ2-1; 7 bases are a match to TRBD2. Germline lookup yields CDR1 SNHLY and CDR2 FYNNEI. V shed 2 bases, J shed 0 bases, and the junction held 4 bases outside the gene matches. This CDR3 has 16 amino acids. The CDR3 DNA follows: TGTGCCAGCAGTGAATACGGGGGGAACTCCTACAATGAGCAGTTCTTC. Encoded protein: CASSEYGGNSYNEQFF.